These 25 T cell receptor beta chains share one sample of origin, sequenced in a study of T cell responses to AZD1222 COVID-19 vaccine. This table comes from immunoSEQ multiplex PCR, and its TCRdb copy is limited to in-frame clones, with some not included. The sample includes 99,000 or so clones, 86% of them seen just once. Sequencing was performed on peripheral blood, taken 28 days after the second dose of the MenACWY control vaccine. The receptors here all came from an adult who received the MenACWY meningococcal vaccine as a control.

The V gene is TRBV6-2 or TRBV6-3, the J gene TRBJ1-4; D is perhaps TRBD1 (6 bases). Per germline, CDR1 MNHEY and CDR2 SVGEGT. Deletions cut 5 bases from V and 8 bases from J, with 18 bases between. The CDR3 spans 15 residues. For the CDR3, the DNA is TGTGCCAGCAGTACCCCGGGGGGGCCAGTCGAAAAACTGTTTTTT. Protein: CASSTPGGPVEKLFF.

This chain links TRBV5-1 with TRBJ1-4; D unclear. Germline lookup yields CDR1 SGHRS and CDR2 YFSETQ. The V end was cut by 2 bases, the J end by 0 bases, with 5 bases between. The CDR3 is 14 amino acids. CDR3 loop: CASSFQATNEKLFF. CDR3 DNA sequence: TGCGCCAGCAGCTTTCAAGCAACTAATGAAAAACTGTTTTTT.

The chain employs TRBV5-1 and TRBJ2-2, with 10 bases identical to TRBD2. V shed 7 bases, J shed 2 bases, and the junction held 8 bases outside the gene matches. The CDR3 runs to 16 residues. Germline CDR1 and CDR2: SGHRS and YFSETQ. The CDR3 DNA reads as TGCGCCAGCTCTGGAGCGGGGGGGTTAAACACCGGGGAGCTGTTTTTT. The encoded protein is CASSGAGGLNTGELFF.

V gene TRBV5-1 combines with J gene TRBJ1-1; D is possibly TRBD1 (6 bases). The CDR3 is made up of 13 amino acids. V lost 1 base and J 4 bases, leaving 8 bases between the germline ends. The V gene's germline CDR1 is SGHRS and CDR2 YFSETQ. DNA for the CDR3: TGCGCCAGCAGCTTGAGAGGGGGCACTGAAGCTTTCTTT. It encodes CASSLRGGTEAFF.

V usage is TRBV19 and J usage is TRBJ2-1; D is perhaps TRBD2 (6 bases). V was clipped by 2 bases and J by 11 bases, with 10 bases between them. The CDR3 is 12 amino acids. Germline loops: CDR1 LNHDA, CDR2 SQIVND (reference sequence). The CDR3 here is CASSIWAGQQFF. As DNA, the CDR3 is TGTGCCAGTAGTATATGGGCGGGACAGCAGTTCTTC.

The genes are TRBV12-3 or TRBV12-4 and TRBJ2-5, with D perhaps TRBD1 or TRBD2 (5 bases each). The CDR3 is made up of 13 amino acids. V lost 3 bases and J lost 3, with 8 bases in between. The CDR3 is CASSFRGEETQYF. In DNA form, the CDR3 reads TGTGCCAGCAGTTTTAGAGGGGAAGAGACCCAGTACTTC.

The DNA of the CDR3 is TGTGCCAGCACCGACTTTGGGTCTGAAGCTTTCTTT. This translates into CASTDFGSEAFF. The rearrangement uses TRBV6-5 and TRBJ1-1; no firm D call. Germline CDR1 and CDR2: MNHEY and SVGAGI. Between the trimmed V and J ends, which lost 7 bases and 6 bases, there was a span of 12 bases. The length of the CDR3 is 12 residues.

CDR3 bases: TGTGCCAGCAGTTTAAGGTGGAGGTACTACGAGCAGTACTTC. Protein: CASSLRWRYYEQYF. The chain links TRBV28 to TRBJ2-7, with a weak D call TRBD2 (5 bases). CDR1 is MDHEN, CDR2 SYDVKM, per germline. V lost 2 bases to trimming and J lost 3 bases, with 11 bases between them. This CDR3 is 14 amino acids long.

The rearrangement links TRBV19 to TRBJ2-4; the match to TRBD1 covers 9 bases. J lost 12 bases, V lost 7 bases, and 7 bases had no gene match. CDR3 length: 12 residues. Germline CDR1 LNHDA, CDR2 SQIVND (reference sequence). CDR3 coding DNA: TGTGCCAGTAAGGGGACAGGGACAACTCAGTACTTC. This sequence encodes CASKGTGTTQYF.

The V and J genes are TRBV19 and TRBJ2-2; D is perhaps TRBD1 (5 bases). The CDR3 totals 16 residues. Germline CDR1 LNHDA, CDR2 SQIVND (reference sequence). V was clipped by 5 bases and J by 5 bases, with 18 bases between them. CDR3 loop: CASSDSLGPGTGELFF. The CDR3 coding sequence is TGTGCCAGTAGTGACTCCCTGGGGCCAGGTACCGGGGAGCTGTTTTTT.

J is TRBJ2-3 and V is TRBV5-1; the D is unclear. Per germline, CDR1 SGHRS and CDR2 YFSETQ. This CDR3 comprises 15 residues. V was cut by 1 base and J by 2 bases, with 11 bases left in between. The CDR3 here is CASSLYGYTTDTQYF. CDR3 sequence (DNA): TGCGCCAGCAGCTTGTATGGGTATACCACAGATACGCAGTATTTT. The variable domain in full, with the rest retrieved from reference TRBV5-1 and TRBJ2-3, is KAGVTQTPRYLIKTRGQQVTLSCSPISGHRSVSWYQQTPGQGLQFLFEYFSETQRNKGNFPGRFSGRQFSNSRSEMNVSTLELGDSALYLCASSLYGYTTDTQYFGPGTRLTVL.

The rearrangement joins TRBV18 to TRBJ1-1; D unclear. In germline, CDR1 is KGHSH, CDR2 LQKENI. The CDR3 totals 14 residues. Deletions cut 4 bases from V and 0 bases from J, with 9 bases between. CDR3: CASSRGPLNTEAFF. In DNA form, the CDR3 reads TGTGCCAGCTCACGAGGCCCCTTGAACACTGAAGCTTTCTTT.

This sequence joins TRBV29-1 and TRBJ1-2; 11 bases map to TRBD1. Losses at the gene ends were 5 bases for V and 4 bases for J; bases not matched to a gene: 6. Germline V CDR1 and CDR2: SQVTM, ANQGSEA. CDR3 length equals 14 residues. The CDR3 is CSVPTGTGGYGYTF. Written as DNA, the CDR3 is TGCAGCGTTCCCACCGGGACAGGGGGCTATGGCTACACCTTC.

The gene calls are TRBV27 and TRBJ2-7, with D possibly being TRBD1 (6 bases). Trimming took 5 bases from V and 0 from J, leaving 17 bases between them. Looked up from germline, CDR1 is MNHEY and CDR2 is SMNVEV (reference sequence). The CDR3 has 16 amino acids. CDR3 DNA: TGTGCCAGCAGTATAAGTCGGGGACACGTCTCCTACGAGCAGTACTTC. Translated: CASSISRGHVSYEQYF.

V and J are TRBV5-1 and TRBJ1-6; no reliable D call. In germline, CDR1 is SGHRS, CDR2 YFSETQ. The ends were cut back, 3 bases at V and 7 bases at J, with 5 bases in the middle. This CDR3 is built from 12 residues. CDR3 DNA sequence: TGCGCCAGCAGCTCAGAGAATTCACCCCTCCACTTT. Protein product: CASSSENSPLHF.

The rearrangement links TRBV6-2 or TRBV6-3 to TRBJ2-6; D is unresolved. The V end lost 4 bases, the J end lost 1 base, and 14 bases lay between the germline ends. The CDR3 sequence is 17 residues long. Germline assignment: CDR1 MNHEY and CDR2 SVGEGT. The CDR3 bases are TGTGCCAGCAGTTCCCCACGGGTGGCTTCTGGGGCCAACGTCCTGACTTTC. It encodes CASSSPRVASGANVLTF.

The V gene is TRBV18, the J gene TRBJ2-3; TRBD2 matches at 7 bases. V lost 3 bases, J lost 3 bases, and 3 bases stayed unmatched. This CDR3 spans 14 amino acids. Germline V CDR1 and CDR2: KGHSH, LQKENI. CDR3 sequence: CASSPPGGTDTQYF. In DNA, the CDR3 is TGTGCCAGCTCACCTCCCGGGGGGACAGATACGCAGTATTTT. Using reference TRBV18 and TRBJ2-3 for the parts outside the CDR3, the full variable domain is NAGVMQNPRHLVRRRGQEARLRCSPMKGHSHVYWYRQLPEEGLKFMVYLQKENIIDESGMPKERFSAEFPKEGPSILRIQQVVRGDSAAYFCASSPPGGTDTQYFGPGTRLTVL.

This clone was detected once. The V call is TRBV4-1, the J call TRBJ2-7; no definite D call. Germline V CDR1 and CDR2: MGHRA, YSYEKL. The CDR3 runs to 15 residues. Between the trimmed V and J ends, which lost 4 bases and 5 bases, there was a span of 18 bases. The CDR3 DNA reads as TGCGCCAGCAGCCCGTCCTCTTCTAGGGCCCACGAGCAGTACTTC. Translating it yields CASSPSSSRAHEQYF.

This chain connects TRBV4-3 to TRBJ1-2; D ambiguous. Germline CDR1 and CDR2: LGHNA and YSLEER. CDR3 length: 15 amino acids. V lost 1 base, J lost 4 bases, and 13 bases lay in between. The CDR3 loop reads CASSQALATIYGYTF. DNA of the CDR3: TGCGCCAGCAGCCAAGCTCTAGCCACCATCTATGGCTACACCTTC.

This clone has only one observation. The chain recombines TRBV10-3 with TRBJ2-7; 8 bases match TRBD1. V gave up 3 bases and J gave up 3 bases; unmatched junction bases: 4. Germline assignment: CDR1 ENHRY and CDR2 SYGVKD. The CDR3 extends over 14 amino acids. The CDR3 loop is CAISDPTGDYEQYF. The CDR3 DNA is TGTGCCATCAGTGACCCGACAGGGGACTACGAGCAGTACTTC.

This chain uses TRBV19 with TRBJ2-5; D ambiguous. With 0 bases removed from V and 2 bases from J, the gap between germline ends came to 4 bases. Germline V gene sequence: CDR1 LNHDA, CDR2 SQIVND (reference sequence). CDR3 length: 13 residues. The CDR3: CASSIERQETQYF. DNA for the CDR3: TGTGCCAGTAGTATAGAACGGCAAGAGACCCAGTACTTC.

The rearrangement joins TRBV5-1 to TRBJ1-6; D gene unclear. V lost 1 base and J lost 8, with 13 bases in between. The CDR3 totals 15 residues. CDR1 and CDR2 from the germline V gene are SGHRS and YFSETQ. CDR3 DNA: TGCGCCAGCAGCTTGCGGCAGGACCTTTATTCACCCCTCCACTTT. This sequence encodes CASSLRQDLYSPLHF.

The genes are TRBV12-3 or TRBV12-4 and TRBJ2-5, with D perhaps matching TRBD2 (5 bases). V lost 1 base and J 5 bases, leaving 8 bases between the germline ends. CDR3 length: 13 residues. The CDR3 sequence is CASSLGTGETQYF. CDR3 DNA: TGTGCCAGCAGTTTAGGGACGGGGGAGACCCAGTACTTC.

The J gene is TRBJ1-1, the V gene TRBV6-5, with 9 positions matching TRBD1. This CDR3 is built from 14 residues. CDR1 is MNHEY, CDR2 SVGAGI, per germline. J was trimmed by 8 bases and V by 4 bases; bases with no gene match: 8. Here the CDR3 reads CASSSRDRAGEAFF. CDR3 coding DNA: TGTGCCAGCAGTTCCAGGGACAGGGCCGGCGAAGCTTTCTTT.

The gene calls are TRBV20-1 and TRBJ1-4; 10 nucleotides agree with TRBD1. The CDR3 is made up of 15 amino acids. J lost 7 bases, V lost 3 bases, and 8 bases had no gene match. Germline V CDR1 and CDR2: DFQATT, SNEGSKA (reference sequence). The CDR3 DNA is TGCAGTGCTAGTGGGGACAGGGGAAGGGGTGAAAAACTGTTTTTT. It codes for CSASGDRGRGEKLFF.